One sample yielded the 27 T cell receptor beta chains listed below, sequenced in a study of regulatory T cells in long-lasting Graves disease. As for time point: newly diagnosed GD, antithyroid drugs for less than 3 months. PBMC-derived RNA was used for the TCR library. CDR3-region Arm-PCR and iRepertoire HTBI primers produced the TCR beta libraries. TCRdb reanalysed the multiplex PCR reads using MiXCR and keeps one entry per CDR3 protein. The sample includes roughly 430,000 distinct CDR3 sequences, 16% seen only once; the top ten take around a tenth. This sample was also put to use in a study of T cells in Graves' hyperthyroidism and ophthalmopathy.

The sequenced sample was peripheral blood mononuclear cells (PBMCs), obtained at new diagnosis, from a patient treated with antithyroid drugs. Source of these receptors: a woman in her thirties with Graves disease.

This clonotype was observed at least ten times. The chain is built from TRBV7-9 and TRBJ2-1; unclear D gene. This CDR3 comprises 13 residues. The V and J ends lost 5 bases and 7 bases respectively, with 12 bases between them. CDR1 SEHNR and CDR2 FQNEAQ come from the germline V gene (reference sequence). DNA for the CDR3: TGTGCCAGCAGCCACTCGTTGGTAAATGAGCAGTTCTTC. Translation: CASSHSLVNEQFF.

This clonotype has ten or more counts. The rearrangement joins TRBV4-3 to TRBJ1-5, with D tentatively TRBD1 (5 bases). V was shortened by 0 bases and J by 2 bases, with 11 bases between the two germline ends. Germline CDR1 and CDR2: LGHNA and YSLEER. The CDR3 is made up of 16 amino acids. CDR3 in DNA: TGCGCCAGCAGCCAAGATGTAGGGACGGGCAATCAGCCCCAGCATTTT. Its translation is CASSQDVGTGNQPQHF.

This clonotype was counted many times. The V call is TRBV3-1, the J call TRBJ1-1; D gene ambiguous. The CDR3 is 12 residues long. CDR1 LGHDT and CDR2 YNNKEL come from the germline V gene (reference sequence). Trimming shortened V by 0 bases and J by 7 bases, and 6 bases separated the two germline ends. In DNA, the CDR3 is TGTGCCAGCAGCCAAGATAACGATGAAGCTTTCTTT. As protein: CASSQDNDEAFF.

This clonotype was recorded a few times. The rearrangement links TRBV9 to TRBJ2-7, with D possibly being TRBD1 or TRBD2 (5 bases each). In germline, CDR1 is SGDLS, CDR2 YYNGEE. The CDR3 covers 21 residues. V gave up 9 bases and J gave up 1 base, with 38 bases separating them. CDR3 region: CATSSAIQGREHIARSYEQYF. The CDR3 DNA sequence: TGTGCCACATCGTCCGCGATACAAGGCAGGGAGCATATAGCTAGGTCCTACGAGCAGTACTTC.

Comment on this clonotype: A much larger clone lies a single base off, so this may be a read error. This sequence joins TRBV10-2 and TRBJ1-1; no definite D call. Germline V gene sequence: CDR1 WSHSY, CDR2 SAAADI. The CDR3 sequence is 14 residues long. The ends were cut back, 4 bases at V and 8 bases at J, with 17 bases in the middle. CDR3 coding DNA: TGCGCCAGCAGTGGGCCTCTCAAGGGCTTAGAAGCTTTCTTT. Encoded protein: CASSGPLKGLEAFF.

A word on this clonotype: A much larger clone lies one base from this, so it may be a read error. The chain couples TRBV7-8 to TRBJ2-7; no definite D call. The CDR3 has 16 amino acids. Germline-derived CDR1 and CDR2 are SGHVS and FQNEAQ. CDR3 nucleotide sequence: TGTGCCAGCAGCATGGGTTCAAGCGCCAGACCCTACGAGCAGTGCTTC. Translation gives CASSMGSSARPYEQCF.

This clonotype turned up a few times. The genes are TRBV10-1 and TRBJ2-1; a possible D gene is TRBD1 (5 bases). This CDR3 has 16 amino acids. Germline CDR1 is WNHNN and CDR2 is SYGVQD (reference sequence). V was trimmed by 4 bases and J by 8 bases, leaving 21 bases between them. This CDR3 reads CASSALQANLRDEQFF. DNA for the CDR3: TGCGCCAGCAGTGCGCTACAGGCCAACCTTCGGGATGAGCAGTTCTTC.

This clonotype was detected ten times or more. CDR3 sequence reads: CASSPRSVGPMNTEAFF. In DNA form, the CDR3 reads TGTGCCAGCAGCCCGAGGTCCGTCGGGCCCATGAACACTGAAGCTTTCTTT. This sequence joins TRBV11-2 and TRBJ1-1; no definite D call. The CDR3 is 17 residues long. The germline V gene encodes CDR1 SGHAT and CDR2 FQNNGV. V was shortened by 5 bases and J by 0 bases, with 19 bases between the two germline ends.

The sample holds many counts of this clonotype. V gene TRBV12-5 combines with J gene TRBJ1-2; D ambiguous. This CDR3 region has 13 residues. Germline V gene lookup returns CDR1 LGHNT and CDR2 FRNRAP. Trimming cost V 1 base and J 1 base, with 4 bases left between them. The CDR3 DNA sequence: TGTGCTAGTGGTTTGGGCAGTAACTATGGCTACACCTTC. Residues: CASGLGSNYGYTF.

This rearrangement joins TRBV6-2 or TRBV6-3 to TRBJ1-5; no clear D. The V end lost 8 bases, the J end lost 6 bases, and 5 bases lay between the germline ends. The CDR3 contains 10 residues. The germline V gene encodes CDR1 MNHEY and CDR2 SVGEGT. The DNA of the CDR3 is TGTGCCAGCCACGGTCAGCCCCAGCATTTT. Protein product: CASHGQPQHF.

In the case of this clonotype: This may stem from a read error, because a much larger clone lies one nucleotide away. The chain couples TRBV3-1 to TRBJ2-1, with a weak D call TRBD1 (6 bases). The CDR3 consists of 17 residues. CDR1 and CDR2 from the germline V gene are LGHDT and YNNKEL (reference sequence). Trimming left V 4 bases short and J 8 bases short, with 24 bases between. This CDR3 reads CASSPRLQGSILDEQFF. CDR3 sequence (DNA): TGTGCCAGCAGCCCTCGACTTCAGGGGAGTATTCTCGATGAGCAGTTCTTC.

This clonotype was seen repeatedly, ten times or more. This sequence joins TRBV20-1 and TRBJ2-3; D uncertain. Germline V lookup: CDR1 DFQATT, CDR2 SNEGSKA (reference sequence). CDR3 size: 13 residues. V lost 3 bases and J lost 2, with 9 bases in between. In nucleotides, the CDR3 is TGCAGTGCTAGTGGTGAGAACACAGATACGCAGTATTTT. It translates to CSASGENTDTQYF.

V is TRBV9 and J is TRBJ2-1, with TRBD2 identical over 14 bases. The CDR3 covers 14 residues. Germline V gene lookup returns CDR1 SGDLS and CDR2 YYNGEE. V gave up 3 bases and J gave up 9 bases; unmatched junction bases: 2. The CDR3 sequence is CASSAGTSGSEQFF. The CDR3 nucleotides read TGTGCCAGCAGCGCCGGGACTAGCGGGAGTGAGCAGTTCTTC.

CDR3 nucleotide sequence: TGTGCCAGCAGCCAATTAGAGGGAGAGACCCAGTACTTC. Amino acid sequence: CASSQLEGETQYF. The chain recombines TRBV3-1 with TRBJ2-5; tentative D call: TRBD2 (5 bases). Germline CDR1 reads LGHDT; CDR2 reads YNNKEL (reference sequence). The CDR3 has 13 amino acids. V lost 2 bases, J lost 4 bases, and 8 bases lay in between.

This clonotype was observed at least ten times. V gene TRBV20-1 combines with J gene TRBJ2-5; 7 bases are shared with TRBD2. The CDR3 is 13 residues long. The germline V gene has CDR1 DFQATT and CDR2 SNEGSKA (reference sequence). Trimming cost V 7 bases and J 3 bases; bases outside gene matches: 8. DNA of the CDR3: TGCAGTGGTCTTTGGGAGGGTAAAGAGACCCAGTACTTC. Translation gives CSGLWEGKETQYF.

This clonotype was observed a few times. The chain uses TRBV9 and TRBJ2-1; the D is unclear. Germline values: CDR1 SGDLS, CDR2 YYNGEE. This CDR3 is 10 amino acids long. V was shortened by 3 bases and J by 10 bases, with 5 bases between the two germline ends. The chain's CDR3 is CASSGKEQFF. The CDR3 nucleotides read TGTGCCAGCAGCGGAAAAGAGCAGTTCTTC.

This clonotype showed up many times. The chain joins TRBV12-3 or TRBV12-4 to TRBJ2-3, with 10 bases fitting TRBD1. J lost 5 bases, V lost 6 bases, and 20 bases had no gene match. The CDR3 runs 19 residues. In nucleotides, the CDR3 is TGTGCCAGCAGCTCGGGACAGGGGCCCGCCAGGGGTTGGATAGATACGCAGTATTTT. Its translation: CASSSGQGPARGWIDTQYF.

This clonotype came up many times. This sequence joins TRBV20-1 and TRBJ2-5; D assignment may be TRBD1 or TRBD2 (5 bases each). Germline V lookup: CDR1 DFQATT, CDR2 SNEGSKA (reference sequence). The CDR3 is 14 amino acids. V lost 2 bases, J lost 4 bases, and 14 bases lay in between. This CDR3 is CSARFPRGGETQYF. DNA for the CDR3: TGCAGTGCTAGATTCCCGAGGGGTGGAGAGACCCAGTACTTC.

The CDR3 spells CASSLNAPWDSPLHF. The CDR3 DNA is TGTGCCAGCAGTTTAAATGCGCCCTGGGATTCACCCCTCCACTTT. The rearrangement joins TRBV28 to TRBJ1-6, with unresolved D. CDR3 size: 15 residues. V shed 2 bases and J shed 8 bases, with 13 bases lying between them. Germline loops: CDR1 MDHEN, CDR2 SYDVKM.

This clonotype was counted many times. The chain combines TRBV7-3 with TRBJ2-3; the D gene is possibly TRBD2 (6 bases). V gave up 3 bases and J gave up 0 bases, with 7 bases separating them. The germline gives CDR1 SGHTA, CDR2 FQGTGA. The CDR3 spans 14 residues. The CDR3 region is CASSFSGSTDTQYF. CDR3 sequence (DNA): TGTGCCAGCAGCTTTAGCGGTAGCACAGATACGCAGTATTTT.

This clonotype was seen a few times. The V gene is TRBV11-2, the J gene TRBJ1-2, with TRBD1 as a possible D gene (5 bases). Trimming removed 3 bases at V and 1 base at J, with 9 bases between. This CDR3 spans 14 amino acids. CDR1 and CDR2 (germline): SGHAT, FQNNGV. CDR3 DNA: TGTGCCAGCAGCTTCGGGAGGGGTAACTATGGCTACACCTTC. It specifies CASSFGRGNYGYTF.

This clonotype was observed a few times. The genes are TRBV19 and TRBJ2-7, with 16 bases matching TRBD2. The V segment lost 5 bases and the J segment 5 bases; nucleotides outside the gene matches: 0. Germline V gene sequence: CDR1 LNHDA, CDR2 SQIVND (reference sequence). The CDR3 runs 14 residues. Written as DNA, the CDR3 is TGTGCCAGTAGTGGGACTAGCGGGAGGGACGAGCAGTACTTC. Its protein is CASSGTSGRDEQYF.

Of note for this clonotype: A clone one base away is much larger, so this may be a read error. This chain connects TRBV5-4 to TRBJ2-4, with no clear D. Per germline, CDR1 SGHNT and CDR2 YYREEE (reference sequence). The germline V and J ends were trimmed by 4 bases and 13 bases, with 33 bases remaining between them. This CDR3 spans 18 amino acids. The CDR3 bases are TGTGCCAGCAGCCACCTGGTGGGCTCTGTGAGCTCCTACAATGAGCAGTACTTC. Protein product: CASSHLVGSVSSYNEQYF.

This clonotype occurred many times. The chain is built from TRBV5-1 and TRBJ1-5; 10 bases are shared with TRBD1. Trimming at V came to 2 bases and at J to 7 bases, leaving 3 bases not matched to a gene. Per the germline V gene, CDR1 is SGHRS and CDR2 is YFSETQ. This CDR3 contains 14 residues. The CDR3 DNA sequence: TGCGCCAGCAGCTTAGGGACAGGGGAACAGCCCCAGCATTTT. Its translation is CASSLGTGEQPQHF.

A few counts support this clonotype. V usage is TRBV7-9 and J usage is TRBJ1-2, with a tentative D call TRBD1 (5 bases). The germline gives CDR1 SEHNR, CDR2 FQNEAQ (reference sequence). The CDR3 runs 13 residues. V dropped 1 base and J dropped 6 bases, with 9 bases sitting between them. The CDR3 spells CASSLVKGNGYTF. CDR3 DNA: TGTGCCAGCAGCTTAGTTAAGGGGAATGGCTACACCTTC.

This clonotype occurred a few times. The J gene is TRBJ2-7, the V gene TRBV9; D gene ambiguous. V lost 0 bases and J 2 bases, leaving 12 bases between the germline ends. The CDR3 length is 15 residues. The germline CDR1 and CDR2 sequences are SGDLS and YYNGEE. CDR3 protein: CASSVALHTTYEQYF. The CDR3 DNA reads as TGTGCCAGCAGCGTAGCACTGCACACTACCTACGAGCAGTACTTC.

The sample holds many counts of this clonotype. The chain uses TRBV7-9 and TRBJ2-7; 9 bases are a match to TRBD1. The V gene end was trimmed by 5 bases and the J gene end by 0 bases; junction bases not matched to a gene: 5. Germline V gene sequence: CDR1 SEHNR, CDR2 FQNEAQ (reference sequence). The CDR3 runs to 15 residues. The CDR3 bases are TGTGCCAGCAGCCCGAGGACAGGGGACTCCTACGAGCAGTACTTC. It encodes CASSPRTGDSYEQYF.